The text below deals with one T cell receptor beta chain. Its antigen is not known. The V gene lost 6 bases and the J gene lost 3 bases, with 26 bases spanning the gap. The CDR3 runs 18 residues. CDR1 and CDR2 (germline): MNHEY, SMNVEV (reference sequence). Measured with immunoSEQ multiplex PCR; TCRdb has only the in-frame clones, and not every one. The top ten hold 0.9% to 1.5% of the sample, which has about 1,900,000 clones, approximately 94% seen once. This entry comes from a study of shared clonotypes between healthy human individuals. Study-wide results and limits: A generally larger estimated richness was seen in naive subsets than in memory subsets. The expectation was that sequencing depth would affect clonotype sharing among donors.

Naive CD8 cells lacked CD45RO and underwent positive selection for CCR7, leaving out terminally differentiated effector memory CD45RA+ cells. V and J are TRBV27 and TRBJ1-1; D not resolved. Input material: naive CD8+ T cells sorted from blood. This TCR was recovered from a man in his late teens or twenties in good health. CDR3 nucleotides: TGTGCCAGCAGCTCGGCCCAGGTCACGCTTGAATTGGACACTGAAGCTTTCTTT. This encodes CASSSAQVTLELDTEAFF.